What follows describes a single TCR beta chain. This entry belongs to a study of blood T cell repertoires in COVID-19. Study-level information: Spain, Italy and the United States supplied samples that represented acute and convalescent COVID-19. PBMCs, B-cell-depleted T cells, or T cells provided the cDNA or gDNA that made up the material.

The V gene end was trimmed by 1 base and the J gene end by 3 bases; junction bases not matched to a gene: 10. Germline CDR1 is SGDLS and CDR2 is YYNGEE. The CDR3 is 18 amino acids. TCRdb keeps only in-frame clones here, not all; method: immunoSEQ multiplex PCR. The sample holds 15,000 to 20,000 clones, approximately 95% seen once. Material for sequencing was peripheral blood. The chain couples TRBV9 to TRBJ2-2; 9 bases agree with TRBD2. This sequence was found in a woman aged 45-65 years with active COVID-19. CDR3 DNA: TGTGCCAGCAGCGTACGCGGCGGGAGGGCCGGCGACACCGGGGAGCTGTTTTTT. Amino acids: CASSVRGGRAGDTGELFF. Full variable domain (remainder filled in from reference TRBV9 and TRBJ2-2): DSGVTQTPKHLITATGQRVTLRCSPRSGDLSVYWYQQSLDQGLQFLIQYYNGEERAKGNILERFSAQQFPDLHSELNLSSLELGDSALYFCASSVRGGRAGDTGELFFGEGSRLTVL.